This T cell receptor beta chain was captured by sequencing in a study of T cells after yellow fever vaccination. A universal primer site and UMIs were added as TCR cDNA was made by 5'RACE template switching. TCRdb reprocessed the 5' RACE reads via MiXCR and lists one record per CDR3 protein. The table shows approximately 300,000 distinct CDR3 sequences, with 6.5% to 8.5% occurring only once. Study-wide points: At around 96% for CD4 and roughly 87% for CD8, most primary-vaccination clones showed up again after the booster. A minor fraction of clonotypes spanned both CD4 and CD8 compartments.

This clonotype was seen ten or more times. Its antigen is unknown. The CDR3 extends over 14 amino acids. Germline CDR1 and CDR2: SQVTM and ANQGSEA. The ends were cut back, 3 bases at V and 2 bases at J, with 14 bases in the middle. This TCR was recovered from a man between 18 and 35 years old who received the YFV17D yellow fever vaccine. Sequencing was performed on PBMCs, taken roughly 47 days after the first yellow fever vaccination. The genes are TRBV29-1 and TRBJ2-7; the D gene could be TRBD1 or TRBD2 (7 bases each). The CDR3 here is CSVEGGRGPYEQYF. CDR3 nucleotides: TGCAGCGTTGAGGGAGGGAGGGGGCCCTACGAGCAGTACTTC.